The sequence of this TCR beta chain was determined in a study of control samples from healthy donors and cancer patients. V shed 3 bases and J 7 bases; nucleotides not matched to a gene: 12. Germline V gene sequence: CDR1 LGHDT, CDR2 YNNKEL (reference sequence). CDR3 length: 17 residues. TCRdb's copy holds only in-frame clones and misses some; the assay was immunoSEQ multiplex PCR. The repertoire holds 160,000 or so clones, nearly 95% seen once, with 2.4% in the top ten. The chain uses TRBV3-1 (or the pseudogene TRBV3-2) and TRBJ2-1; TRBD2 matches 10 bases. The receptor was derived from a man aged 45-60 years in good health. The sample was blood. CDR3 nucleotides: TGTGCCAGCAGCCAGTCCCCCGGGACTAGCGCCTCTAATGAGCAGTTCTTC. It translates to CASSQSPGTSASNEQFF.